This T cell receptor (beta chain) was profiled in a study of cytomegalovirus exposure and HLA in healthy donors. Study-level findings and limits: Reported results showed that the classifier diagnosed cytomegalovirus status with high specificity and sensitivity. The dataset shows that most TCR sequences were rare, while some public TCRs occurred in many donors.

The CDR3 sequence is 14 residues long. V dropped 8 bases and J dropped 7; count of bases not matched to a gene: 10. Germline assignment: CDR1 ENHRY and CDR2 SYGVKD. Of note for this clone: Its antigen is as yet unknown.

Primers for the PCR totalled 60 Vbeta and 13 Jbeta. TCRdb keeps only in-frame clones here, not all; method: immunoSEQ multiplex PCR. The data hold roughly 180,000 clones, with about 75% observed a single time. The rearrangement uses TRBV10-3 and TRBJ2-3; TRBD2 matches 9 bases. The clonotype originates from a woman between 40 and 50 years old in good health and CMV-seropositive. Input material: PBMCs. CDR3 in DNA: TGTGCCATCTCCCAGCGGGAGGATATGTATACGCAGTATTTT. Its protein is CAISQREDMYTQYF.